This TCR beta chain comes out of a study of response to subunit inactivated influenza vaccine. Study conclusions and caveats: With each seasonal influenza vaccination, the authors suggested, few new T cells are recruited.

As concerns this clonotype: As yet, its antigen is unknown.

TCRdb reprocessed the RT-PCR reads via MiXCR and lists one record per CDR3 protein. The sample shows 450,000 to 700,000 distinct CDR3 sequences, roughly 15% of them seen only once. Sequenced material: PBMCs from blood, taken 12 days after vaccination. The TCR sequence derives from a man aged 45-60 years who received an inactivated influenza vaccine.

The CDR3 protein is CASSPFIWGRGYNEQFF. As DNA, the CDR3 is TGCGCCAGCAGCCCATTTATATGGGGCCGAGGGTACAATGAGCAGTTCTTC. The rearrangement uses TRBV5-1 and TRBJ2-1, with D possibly called TRBD1 or TRBD2 (5 bases each). The CDR3 covers 17 residues. Trimming cost V 4 bases and J 4 bases, with 21 bases left between them. Germline CDR1 SGHRS, CDR2 YFSETQ. The entire variable domain, with the rest obtained from reference TRBV5-1 and TRBJ2-1, is as follows: KAGVTQTPRYLIKTRGQQVTLSCSPISGHRSVSWYQQTPGQGLQFLFEYFSETQRNKGNFPGRFSGRQFSNSRSEMNVSTLELGDSALYLCASSPFIWGRGYNEQFFGPGTRLTVL.